A selection of T cell receptor beta chains follows, all from one sample in a study of T cells after somatic rescue of genetic block. Libraries were prepared by immunoSEQ multiplex PCR; TCRdb keeps only in-frame clonotypes and omits some of them. The table shows 50,000 to 60,000 clones, with about 96% occurring only once. Sample: peripheral blood mononuclear cells (PBMCs). The source is a child less than two years old. CDR3s include the opening cysteine and the closing phenylalanine or tryptophan. D genes are given only for firm matches.

j_gene	d_gene	v_gene	CDR3aa	CDR3nt
TRBJ1-4	NA	TRBV6-5	CASSLQGGNLLRKLFF	TGTGCCAGCAGTTTGCAAGGTGGTAACTTGTTGAGAAAACTGTTTTTT
TRBJ1-2	TRBD1	TRBV5-1	CASSLEGGRDGYTF	TGCGCCAGCAGCTTGGAAGGGGGCCGGGATGGCTACACCTTC
TRBJ2-1	NA	TRBV4-2	CASSQENSWEQFF	TGTGCCAGCAGCCAGGAAAATAGCTGGGAGCAGTTCTTC
TRBJ2-7	TRBD2	TRBV9	CASSATSGSYEQYF	TGTGCCAGCAGCGCCACTAGCGGGAGCTACGAGCAGTACTTC
TRBJ1-4	NA	TRBV2	CASSEYAGGVEKLFF	TGTGCCAGCAGTGAATACGCCGGGGGCGTTGAAAAACTGTTTTTT
TRBJ2-5	NA	TRBV11-2	CASSKTTTQETQYF	TGTGCCAGCAGCAAAACTACTACCCAAGAGACCCAGTACTTC
TRBJ2-7	NA	TRBV28	CASSSTYEQYF	TGTGCCAGCAGCAGTACCTACGAGCAGTACTTC
TRBJ2-7	TRBD1	TRBV5-1	CASSLYWDRNGEQYF	TGCGCCAGCAGCTTGTATTGGGACAGGAACGGCGAGCAGTACTTC
TRBJ2-3	NA	TRBV2	CASSEGTDTQYF	TGTGCCAGCAGTGAGGGCACAGATACGCAGTATTTT
TRBJ2-7	NA	TRBV6-1	CASSDGRTPYEQYF	TGTGCCAGCAGTGACGGCAGGACTCCCTACGAGCAGTACTTC
TRBJ1-5	NA	TRBV27	CAGKAWRNQPQHF	TGTGCCGGAAAAGCCTGGAGAAATCAGCCCCAGCATTTT
TRBJ2-3	TRBD1	TRBV5-6	CASTRTGVGGTQYF	TGTGCCAGCACCCGGACAGGGGTCGGTGGTACGCAGTATTTT
TRBJ2-5	TRBD1	TRBV2	CAGSELTHRGPQETQYF	TGTGCCGGCAGTGAACTGACCCACAGGGGACCCCAAGAGACCCAGTACTTC
TRBJ2-5	NA	TRBV5-6	CASSLTEETQYF	TGTGCCAGCAGCTTGACAGAAGAGACCCAGTACTTC
TRBJ1-2	NA	TRBV6-9	CASSYGTNYGYTF	TGTGCCAGCAGTTACGGGACTAACTATGGCTACACCTTC
TRBJ2-5	TRBD1	TRBV25-1	CASSEYRGTGYQETQYF	TGTGCCAGCAGTGAATATCGGGGGACAGGGTACCAAGAGACCCAGTACTTC